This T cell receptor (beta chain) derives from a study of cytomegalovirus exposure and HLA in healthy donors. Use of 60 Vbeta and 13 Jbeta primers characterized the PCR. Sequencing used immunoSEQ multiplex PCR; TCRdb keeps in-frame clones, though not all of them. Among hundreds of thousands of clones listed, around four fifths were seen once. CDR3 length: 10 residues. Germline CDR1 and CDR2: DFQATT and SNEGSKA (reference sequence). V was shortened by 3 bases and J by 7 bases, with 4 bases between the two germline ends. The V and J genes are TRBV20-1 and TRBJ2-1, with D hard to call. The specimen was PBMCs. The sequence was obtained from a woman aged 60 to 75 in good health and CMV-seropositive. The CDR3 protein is CSASKNEQFF. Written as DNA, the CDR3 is TGCAGTGCTAGTAAAAATGAGCAGTTCTTC.